The 3 T cell receptor beta chains reported below all come from one sample, sequenced in a study of memory CD4+ T cells and cytomegalovirus serostatus. Single viable CD3+CD4+CD8-CD45RO+ cells were sorted as the memory CD4+ T cells. Sequenced by immunoSEQ multiplex PCR; TCRdb stores in-frame clones only, minus some. The data show 28,000 or so clones, about 70% seen once. Sequenced sample: memory CD4+ T cells from blood. The receptors here all came from an adult in good health and CMV-seronegative.

This clone was recorded a few times. This sequence joins TRBV7-2 and TRBJ1-5; D uncertain. The CDR3 runs 16 residues. The V end lost 2 bases, the J end lost 0 bases, and 11 bases lay between the germline ends. Germline values: CDR1 SGHTA, CDR2 FQGNSA. The CDR3: CASSLIGGNSNQPQHF. Here the CDR3 DNA reads TGTGCCAGCAGCTTAATCGGCGGCAATAGCAATCAGCCCCAGCATTTT.

This clone has just one count. The V call is TRBV7-8, the J call TRBJ1-2; no clear D gene. Germline V gene data show CDR1 as SGHVS and CDR2 as FQNEAQ. The CDR3 extends over 12 amino acids. Trimming pared 1 base from V and 4 bases from J, leaving 4 bases between. The CDR3 sequence: CASSLGSYGYTF. The CDR3 DNA is TGTGCCAGCAGCTTAGGCAGCTATGGCTACACCTTC.

This chain joins TRBV30 and TRBJ2-3, with TRBD1 matching over 7 bases. This CDR3 has 14 residues. The V gene's germline CDR1 is GTSNPN and CDR2 SVGIG (reference sequence). Trimming cost V 3 bases and J 2 bases; bases outside gene matches: 5. CDR3 amino acids: CAWRQGPSTDTQYF. In DNA, the CDR3 is TGTGCCTGGAGACAGGGGCCATCCACAGATACGCAGTATTTT.